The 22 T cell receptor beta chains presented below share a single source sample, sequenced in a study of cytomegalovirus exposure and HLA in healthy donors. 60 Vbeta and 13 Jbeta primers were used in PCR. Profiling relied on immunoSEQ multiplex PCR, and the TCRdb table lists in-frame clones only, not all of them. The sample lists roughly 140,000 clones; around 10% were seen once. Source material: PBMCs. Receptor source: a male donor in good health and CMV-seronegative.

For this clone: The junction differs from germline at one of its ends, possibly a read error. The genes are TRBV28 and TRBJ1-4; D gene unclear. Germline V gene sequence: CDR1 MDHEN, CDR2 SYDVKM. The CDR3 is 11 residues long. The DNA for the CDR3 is TGTGCCACCTATGCTAACGAAAAACTGTTTTTT. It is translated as CATYANEKLFF.

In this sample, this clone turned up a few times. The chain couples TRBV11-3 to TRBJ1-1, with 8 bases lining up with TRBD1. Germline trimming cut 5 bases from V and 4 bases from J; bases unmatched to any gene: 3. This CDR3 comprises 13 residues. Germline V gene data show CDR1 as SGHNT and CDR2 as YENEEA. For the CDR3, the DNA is TGTGCCAGCAGCCGCAGGGGGCTCACTGAAGCTTTCTTT. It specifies CASSRRGLTEAFF.

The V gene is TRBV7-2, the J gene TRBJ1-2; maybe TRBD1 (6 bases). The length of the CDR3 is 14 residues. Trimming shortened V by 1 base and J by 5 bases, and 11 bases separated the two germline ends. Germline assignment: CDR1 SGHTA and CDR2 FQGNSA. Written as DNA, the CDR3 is TGTGCCAGCAGCTTAGGCCAGGGGACGTATGGCTACACCTTC. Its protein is CASSLGQGTYGYTF.

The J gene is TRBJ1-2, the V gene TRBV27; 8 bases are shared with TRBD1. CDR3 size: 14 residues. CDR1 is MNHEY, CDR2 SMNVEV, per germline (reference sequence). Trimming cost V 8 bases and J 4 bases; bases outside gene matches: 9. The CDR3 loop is CASGTYRGAYGYTF. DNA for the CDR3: TGTGCCAGCGGGACGTACAGGGGGGCCTATGGCTACACCTTC.

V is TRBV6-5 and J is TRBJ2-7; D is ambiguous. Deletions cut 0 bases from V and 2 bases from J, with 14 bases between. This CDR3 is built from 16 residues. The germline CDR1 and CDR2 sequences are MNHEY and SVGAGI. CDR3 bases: TGTGCCAGCAGTTACTCTTCCGGCGGTCTACCCTACGAGCAGTACTTC. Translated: CASSYSSGGLPYEQYF.

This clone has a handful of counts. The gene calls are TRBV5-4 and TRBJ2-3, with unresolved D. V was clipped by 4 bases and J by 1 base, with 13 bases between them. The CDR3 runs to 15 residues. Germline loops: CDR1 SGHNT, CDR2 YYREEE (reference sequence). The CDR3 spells CASSREVLGTDTQYF. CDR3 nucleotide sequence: TGTGCCAGCAGCCGCGAGGTCCTGGGCACAGATACGCAGTATTTT.

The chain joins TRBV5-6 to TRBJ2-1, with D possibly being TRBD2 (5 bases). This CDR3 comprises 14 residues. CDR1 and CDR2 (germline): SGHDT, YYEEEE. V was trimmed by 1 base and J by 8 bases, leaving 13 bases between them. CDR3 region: CASSLWLASHEQFF. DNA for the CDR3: TGTGCCAGCAGCTTGTGGCTAGCCTCCCATGAGCAGTTCTTC. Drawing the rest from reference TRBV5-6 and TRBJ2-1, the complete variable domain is DAGVTQSPTHLIKTRGQQVTLRCSPKSGHDTVSWYQQALGQGPQFIFQYYEEEERQRGNFPDRFSGHQFPNYSSELNVNALLLGDSALYLCASSLWLASHEQFFGPGTRLTVL.

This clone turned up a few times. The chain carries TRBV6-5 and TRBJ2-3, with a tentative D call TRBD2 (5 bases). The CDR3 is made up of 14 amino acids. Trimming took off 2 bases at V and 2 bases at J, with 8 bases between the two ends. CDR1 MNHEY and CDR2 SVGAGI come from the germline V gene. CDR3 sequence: CASSYRDPTDTQYF. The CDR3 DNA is TGTGCCAGCAGTTACCGGGATCCCACAGATACGCAGTATTTT.

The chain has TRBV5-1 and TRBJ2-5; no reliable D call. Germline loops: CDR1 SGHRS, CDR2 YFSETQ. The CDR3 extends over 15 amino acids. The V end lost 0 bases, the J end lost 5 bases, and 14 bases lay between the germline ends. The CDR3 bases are TGCGCCAGCAGCTTGGCCTACAGTCATCCGGAGACCCAGTACTTC. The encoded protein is CASSLAYSHPETQYF.

This CDR3 is CASSSTSGKETQYF. The CDR3 DNA follows: TGCGCCAGCAGCTCGACTAGCGGTAAAGAGACCCAGTACTTC. The genes are TRBV4-1 and TRBJ2-5, with 9 bases fitting TRBD2. The V gene's germline CDR1 is MGHRA and CDR2 YSYEKL. J was trimmed by 3 bases and V by 5 bases; bases with no gene match: 4. The CDR3 covers 14 residues.

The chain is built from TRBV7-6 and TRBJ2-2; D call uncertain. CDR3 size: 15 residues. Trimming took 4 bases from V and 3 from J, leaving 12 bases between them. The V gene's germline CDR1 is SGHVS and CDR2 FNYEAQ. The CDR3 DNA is TGTGCCAGCAGCTACCCGCTTGGGCACACCGGGGAGCTGTTTTTT. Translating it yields CASSYPLGHTGELFF.

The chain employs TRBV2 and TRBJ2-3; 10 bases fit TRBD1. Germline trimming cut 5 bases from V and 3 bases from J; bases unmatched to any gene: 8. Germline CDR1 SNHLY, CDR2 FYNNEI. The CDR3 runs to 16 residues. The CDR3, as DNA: TGTGCCAGCAGTCGTACGGGACAGGGGCGTACAGATACGCAGTATTTT. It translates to CASSRTGQGRTDTQYF.

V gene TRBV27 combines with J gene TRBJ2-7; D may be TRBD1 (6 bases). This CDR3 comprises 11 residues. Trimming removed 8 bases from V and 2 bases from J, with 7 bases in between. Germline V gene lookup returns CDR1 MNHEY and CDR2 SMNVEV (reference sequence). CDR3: CASQGPYEQYF. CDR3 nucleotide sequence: TGTGCCAGCCAGGGGCCCTACGAGCAGTACTTC.

CDR3: CASSDGLAAEATDTQYF. In DNA form, the CDR3 reads TGTGCCAGCAGCGACGGACTAGCGGCCGAAGCTACAGATACGCAGTATTTT. V is TRBV5-4 and J is TRBJ2-3; TRBD2 matches 10 bases. The junction had 11 bases not matched to a gene; V was cut back by 4 bases and J by 3 bases. CDR3 length: 17 residues. The germline gives CDR1 SGHNT, CDR2 YYREEE (reference sequence).

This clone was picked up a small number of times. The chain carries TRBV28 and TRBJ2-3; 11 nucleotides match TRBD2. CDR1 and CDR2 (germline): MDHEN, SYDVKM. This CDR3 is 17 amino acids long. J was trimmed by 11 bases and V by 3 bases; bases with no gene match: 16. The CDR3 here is CASSFYSASGGRGKQYF. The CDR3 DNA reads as TGTGCCAGCAGTTTCTACTCCGCTAGCGGGGGGCGAGGGAAGCAGTATTTT.

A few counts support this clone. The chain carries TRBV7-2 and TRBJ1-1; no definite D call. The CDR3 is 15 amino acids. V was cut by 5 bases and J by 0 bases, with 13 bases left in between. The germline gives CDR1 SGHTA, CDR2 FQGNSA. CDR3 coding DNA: TGTGCCAGCAGCCTGCTGAGGCCCATGAACACTGAAGCTTTCTTT. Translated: CASSLLRPMNTEAFF.

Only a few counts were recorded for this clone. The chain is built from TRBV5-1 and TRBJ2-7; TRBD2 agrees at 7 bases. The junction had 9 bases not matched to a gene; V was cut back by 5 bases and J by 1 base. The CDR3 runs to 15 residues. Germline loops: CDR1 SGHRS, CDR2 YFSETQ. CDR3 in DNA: TGCGCCAGCAGGGTCGGGGGGAATCCTTCCTACGAGCAGTACTTC. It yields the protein CASRVGGNPSYEQYF.

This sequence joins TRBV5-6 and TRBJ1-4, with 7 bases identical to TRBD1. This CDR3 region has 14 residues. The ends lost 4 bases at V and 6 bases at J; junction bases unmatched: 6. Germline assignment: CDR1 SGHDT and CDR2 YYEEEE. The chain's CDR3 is CASSPQGPDEKLFF. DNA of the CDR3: TGTGCCAGCAGCCCACAGGGGCCTGATGAAAAACTGTTTTTT.

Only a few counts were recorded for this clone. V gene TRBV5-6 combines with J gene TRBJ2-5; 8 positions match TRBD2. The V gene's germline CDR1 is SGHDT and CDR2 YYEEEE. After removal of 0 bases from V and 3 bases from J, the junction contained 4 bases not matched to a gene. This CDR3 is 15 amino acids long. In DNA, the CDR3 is TGTGCCAGCAGCTTGGGTGGGACTAGGGAAGAGACCCAGTACTTC. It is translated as CASSLGGTREETQYF.

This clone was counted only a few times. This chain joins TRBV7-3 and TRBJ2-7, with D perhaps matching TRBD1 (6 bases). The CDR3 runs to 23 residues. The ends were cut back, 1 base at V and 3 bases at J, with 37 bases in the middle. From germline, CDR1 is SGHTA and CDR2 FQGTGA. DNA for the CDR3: TGTGCCAGCAGCTTAAACCCCCAGGGGCGCGGGCTCAGAGGCCCTAAAGCGAGCTACGAGCAGTACTTC. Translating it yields CASSLNPQGRGLRGPKASYEQYF.

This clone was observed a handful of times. CDR3 amino acids: CASSLALWGTSGAPREQYF. CDR3 nucleotide sequence: TGTGCCAGCAGCTTAGCACTTTGGGGGACTAGCGGGGCTCCACGGGAGCAGTACTTC. The chain couples TRBV7-2 to TRBJ2-7; TRBD2 agrees at 13 bases. Per the germline V gene, CDR1 is SGHTA and CDR2 is FQGNSA. After removal of 0 bases from V and 7 bases from J, the junction contained 15 bases not matched to a gene. The CDR3 consists of 19 residues.

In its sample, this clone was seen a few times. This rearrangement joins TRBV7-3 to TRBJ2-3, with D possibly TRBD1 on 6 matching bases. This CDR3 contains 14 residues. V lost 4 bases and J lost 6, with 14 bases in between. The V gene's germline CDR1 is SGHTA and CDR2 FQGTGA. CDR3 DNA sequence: TGTGCCAGCAGCTGGGACACCACCCTGGATACGCAGTATTTT. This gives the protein CASSWDTTLDTQYF.